The rows below give T cell receptor beta chains drawn from one sample of a study of shared clonotypes between healthy human individuals. TCRdb's copy holds only in-frame clones and misses some; the assay was immunoSEQ multiplex PCR. The repertoire holds around 550,000 clones, with approximately 96% as singletons. The specimen sequenced was naive CD8+ T cells sorted from blood. The receptors originated from a woman aged 25 to 39 in good health. Each CDR3 is given with its conserved first and last residue. The D gene is left open where the match is weak. Size is stated for part of the rows, as once, few or many counts, or as a class when the clone is expanded.

TRBJ2-7	-	TRBD1	TRBV9	15	TGTGCCAGCAGCGTAGGCATGGACAGGGGCTACGAGCAGTACTTC	CASSVGMDRGYEQYF
TRBJ1-2	-	-	TRBV28	14	TGTGCCAGCAGTTTGAGAGGGGGTTTCTATGGCTACACCTTC	CASSLRGGFYGYTF
TRBJ2-6	-	-	TRBV28	13	TGTGCCATCTCGGTGGGTGGGGCCAACGTCCTGACTTTC	CAISVGGANVLTF
TRBJ1-1	once	-	TRBV2	13	TGTGCCAGCGTACACCAGGGAGGGACTGAAGCTTTCTTT	CASVHQGGTEAFF
TRBJ1-2	-	-	TRBV2	14	TGTGCCAGCGGGGAGGATAAGTCTAACTATGGCTACACCTTC	CASGEDKSNYGYTF
TRBJ2-2	-	-	TRBV6-6	12	TGTGCCAGCAGTCCCCTGGGCCGGGAGCTGTTTTTT	CASSPLGRELFF
TRBJ2-7	-	TRBD1	TRBV28	14	TGTGCCAGCAGTTCGACAGGGTCCCACTACGAGCAGTACTTC	CASSSTGSHYEQYF
TRBJ1-1	-	-	TRBV28	15	TGTGCCAGCAGTTTGGTCTACGGGGGGGGAACTGAAGCTTTCTTT	CASSLVYGGGTEAFF
TRBJ1-4	-	TRBD1	TRBV6-6	16	TGTGCCAGCAGTTCTAGATTAACAGGGGGCGAAGAAAAACTGTTTTTT	CASSSRLTGGEEKLFF
TRBJ2-1	-	-	TRBV13	16	TGTGCCAGCAGCGCCACGCCGGCCGGATCCTACAATGAGCAGTTCTTC	CASSATPAGSYNEQFF
TRBJ1-5	-	-	TRBV30	14	TGTGCCTGGAGTGAGGGGGGGTTCGGTCAGCCCCAGCATTTT	CAWSEGGFGQPQHF
TRBJ2-3	-	-	TRBV9	15	TGTGCCAGCAGCGTATTTGCGACTAGCACAGATACGCAGTATTTT	CASSVFATSTDTQYF